A selection of T cell receptor beta chains follows, all from one sample in a study of blood T cell repertoires in COVID-19. The repertoire was sequenced with immunoSEQ multiplex PCR; TCRdb's copy has only in-frame clones and lacks some. Of roughly 250,000 clones detected, 88% appear once; the ten largest clones hold 3%. The sample comprised PBMCs or T cells enriched from blood (not recorded which). These receptors were obtained from a woman between 50 and 59 years old who had recovered from COVID-19. Both conserved end residues are part of each CDR3. Each record gives: J gene, clone size, V gene, D gene, CDR3 DNA, CDR3 protein. A D gene is named only where the DNA matches it firmly. Size is stated for part of the rows, as once, few or many counts, or as a class when the clone is expanded.

J: TRBJ1-3; size: .; V: TRBV7-2; D: .; DNA: TGTGCCAGCAGCTTCAGAAGGGGGATCTCTGGAAACACCATATATTTT; CDR3: CASSFRRGISGNTIYF
J: TRBJ1-1; size: few; V: TRBV25-1; D: .; DNA: TGTGCCAGCGGGTGGGTTAGCGGTGAAGCTTTCTTT; CDR3: CASGWVSGEAFF
J: TRBJ1-1; size: few; V: TRBV7-9; D: TRBD1; DNA: TGTGCCAGCAGGGTACAGGGGGTGGGGAACACTGAAGCTTTCTTT; CDR3: CASRVQGVGNTEAFF
J: TRBJ2-7; size: .; V: TRBV5-5; D: TRBD1; DNA: TGTGCCAGCAGCTTGCAGGGGGTCTCCTACGAGCAGTACTTC; CDR3: CASSLQGVSYEQYF
J: TRBJ1-1; size: .; V: TRBV3-1/TRBV3-2; D: .; DNA: TGTGCCAGCGAAGGAGGGACCACTGAAGCTTTCTTT; CDR3: CASEGGTTEAFF
J: TRBJ1-2; size: few; V: TRBV5-1; D: TRBD1; DNA: TGCGCCAGCAGCTTCACAGGGGGCTATGGCTACACCTTC; CDR3: CASSFTGGYGYTF
J: TRBJ2-7; size: few; V: TRBV5-4; D: .; DNA: TGTGCCAGCAGCGGGGGAGGGGGTTACGAGCAGTACTTC; CDR3: CASSGGGGYEQYF
J: TRBJ1-2; size: .; V: TRBV27; D: TRBD1; DNA: TGTGCCAGCCGGGACAGTCGTGAATACTATGGCTACACCTTC; CDR3: CASRDSREYYGYTF
J: TRBJ2-3; size: .; V: TRBV10-3; D: TRBD2; DNA: TGTGCCATCAGGATAGGGACTAGCGGGAGGATTTCTAGCACAGATACGCAGTATTTT; CDR3: CAIRIGTSGRISSTDTQYF
J: TRBJ1-4; size: .; V: TRBV6-5; D: .; DNA: TGTGCCAGCAGTTACCCCCCCTATGAAAAACTGTTTTTT; CDR3: CASSYPPYEKLFF
J: TRBJ1-3; size: .; V: TRBV2; D: .; DNA: TGTGCCAGCAGGACGGGGAACTCTGGAAACACCATATATTTT; CDR3: CASRTGNSGNTIYF
J: TRBJ1-1; size: .; V: TRBV7-3; D: .; DNA: TGTGCCAGCAGCACCCGAAAGGAGACTGAAGCTTTCTTT; CDR3: CASSTRKETEAFF
J: TRBJ1-5; size: .; V: TRBV27; D: TRBD1; DNA: TGTGCCAGCAGTCTCATAGGGACAGGGACCGACCAGCCCCAGCATTTT; CDR3: CASSLIGTGTDQPQHF
J: TRBJ1-4; size: .; V: TRBV18; D: TRBD1; DNA: TGTGCCAGCTCACCAAGGAGGGCAGGGGGACCCCTTAATGAAAAACTGTTTTTT; CDR3: CASSPRRAGGPLNEKLFF
J: TRBJ1-1; size: .; V: TRBV24-1; D: .; DNA: TGTGCCACCAGTGATCCCGGGACTGAAGCTTTCTTT; CDR3: CATSDPGTEAFF
J: TRBJ2-1; size: .; V: TRBV2; D: TRBD1; DNA: TGTGCCAGCAGTCCGGGACAGGGGGTAGATGAGCAGTTCTTC; CDR3: CASSPGQGVDEQFF
J: TRBJ2-1; size: once; V: TRBV29-1; D: .; DNA: TGCAGCGTTGATGGCCGGGGGACAGTCAACAATGAGCAGTTCTTC; CDR3: CSVDGRGTVNNEQFF
J: TRBJ1-1; size: .; V: TRBV28; D: .; DNA: TGTGCCAGCAACACTGCGGGGGGAACAAACACTGAAGCTTTCTTT; CDR3: CASNTAGGTNTEAFF
J: TRBJ2-7; size: .; V: TRBV6-2/TRBV6-3; D: TRBD1; DNA: TGTGCCAGCAGTTACGCCTTTACAGGGGCGGCCGAGCAGTACTTC; CDR3: CASSYAFTGAAEQYF
J: TRBJ1-1; size: once; V: TRBV2; D: .; DNA: TGTGCCAGCAGTGAACAGTTCTTTGATGCTTTCTTT; CDR3: CASSEQFFDAFF
J: TRBJ1-1; size: few; V: TRBV18; D: .; DNA: TGTGCCAGCTCATCCAACAGGGATACTGAAGCTTTCTTT; CDR3: CASSSNRDTEAFF
J: TRBJ1-2; size: .; V: TRBV28; D: TRBD1; DNA: TGTGCCAGCAGTTTGGGACAGGGGGCGTTTTGGTATGGCTACACCTTC; CDR3: CASSLGQGAFWYGYTF
J: TRBJ2-5; size: .; V: TRBV11-3; D: .; DNA: TGTGCCAGCAGCTTTCAGGGCGATAAGACCCAGTACTTC; CDR3: CASSFQGDKTQYF
J: TRBJ2-3; size: .; V: TRBV5-1; D: TRBD2; DNA: TGCGCCAGCAGCCTCCTTACTAGCGGGAGCCTGGATACGCAGTATTTT; CDR3: CASSLLTSGSLDTQYF
J: TRBJ2-5; size: .; V: TRBV27; D: TRBD1; DNA: TGTGCCAGCAGCTGGGGACAGGGTAGAGAGACCCAGTACTTC; CDR3: CASSWGQGRETQYF
J: TRBJ2-7; size: .; V: TRBV9; D: .; DNA: TGTGCCAGCAGCGCCAGCGAGAACGCCTACGAGCAGTACTTC; CDR3: CASSASENAYEQYF
J: TRBJ2-7; size: .; V: TRBV25-1; D: TRBD1; DNA: TGTGCCAGCAGTGATCCGGGACAGACGCCTTACGAGCAGTACTTC; CDR3: CASSDPGQTPYEQYF
J: TRBJ1-1; size: .; V: TRBV6-5; D: TRBD1; DNA: TGTGCCAGCAGTTACTCTGCCAGGGGGGACACTGAAGCTTTCTTT; CDR3: CASSYSARGDTEAFF
J: TRBJ2-1; size: .; V: TRBV7-2; D: .; DNA: TGTGCCAGCAGCGTTTGGGACTCGGGTATTGAGCAGTTCTTC; CDR3: CASSVWDSGIEQFF
J: TRBJ2-2; size: .; V: TRBV24-1; D: .; DNA: TGTGCCACCAGTGACAGAACCATGTCCGGGGAGCTGTTTTTT; CDR3: CATSDRTMSGELFF
J: TRBJ2-2; size: .; V: TRBV9; D: .; DNA: TGTGCCAGCAGCCCAATAGTCGGCACCGGGGAGCTGTTTTTT; CDR3: CASSPIVGTGELFF
J: TRBJ2-3; size: .; V: TRBV10-3; D: .; DNA: TGTGCCATCAGTGAGCCTTCGACTAACACAGATACGCAGTATTTT; CDR3: CAISEPSTNTDTQYF
J: TRBJ1-1; size: .; V: TRBV20-1; D: TRBD1; DNA: TGCAGTTCCCCCAGGACAGGCGAAGCTTTCTTT; CDR3: CSSPRTGEAFF
J: TRBJ2-1; size: .; V: TRBV6-5; D: TRBD2; DNA: TGTGCCAGCAGGGGCGGGAGGGGGGTGTACAATGAGCAGTTCTTC; CDR3: CASRGGRGVYNEQFF
J: TRBJ1-2; size: few; V: TRBV29-1; D: .; DNA: TGCAGCGTTCTCGCAGGGCCTAACTATGGCTACACCTTC; CDR3: CSVLAGPNYGYTF
J: TRBJ2-2; size: few; V: TRBV7-8; D: .; DNA: TGTGCCAGCAGCTTAGAGGCTAGCGCGAACACCGGGGAGCTGTTTTTT; CDR3: CASSLEASANTGELFF